This T cell receptor (beta chain) comes out of a study of technical replicates of blood from several donors (dated by TCRdb to the late 2010s). CDR1 and CDR2 are drawn from the germline V gene: MGHDK, SYGVNS. After removal of 0 bases from V and 9 bases from J, the junction retains 7 bases not matched to a gene. The CDR3 starts with the cysteine, ends with the phenylalanine, and has 16 residues. Only CDR3 DNA remains: 48 bases, in frame from the first base. This clone was recorded only once. This clone's antigen is unknown. It has no much larger one-base neighbor in the sample; base qualities were not kept. Library generation was performed with the immunoSEQ multiplex PCR assay. TCRdb took this table from immuneACCESS and kept in-frame rearrangements with V and J called. Such tables lack part of the clones; where checked against another copy, unresolved V genes explain under half of the gap, and the rest is unexplained. This sample holds 55,000 to 75,000 clones; 80% to 95% were observed only once. About 4.5% of the sample belongs to the ten largest clones.

The sample taken for sequencing was PBMCs. The receptor was derived from a human donor in good health. Some clones in this sample may be carry-over from other donors' samples. The sequence is built from TRBV25-1 and TRBJ2-1; 11 central nucleotides agree with TRBD2. The CDR3 has the sequence CASSEYASGRFLEQFF. Read as DNA, the sequence is TGTGCCAGCAGTGAATATGCTAGCGGGAGGTTCCTTGAGCAGTTCTTC.